A single sample gave rise to the 32 T cell receptor beta chains below, sequenced in a study of cytomegalovirus exposure and HLA in healthy donors. Measured with immunoSEQ multiplex PCR; TCRdb has only the in-frame clones, and not every one. Of over 85,000 clones in the sample, around 89% were seen once. Source material: PBMCs. The receptors shown here come from a woman aged 30 to 39 in good health and CMV-seropositive.

This clone came up once. The chain employs TRBV2 and TRBJ2-1; D might be TRBD1 (5 bases). The germline CDR1 and CDR2 sequences are SNHLY and FYNNEI. The CDR3 is 15 residues long. CDR3 sequence reads: CAASGDTTAYNEQFF. The CDR3 region has the DNA TGTGCAGCTAGTGGGGATACGACAGCCTACAATGAGCAGTTCTTC.

The J gene is TRBJ2-2, the V gene TRBV27; TRBD2 aligns across 7 bases. The ends lost 2 bases at V and 7 bases at J; junction bases unmatched: 4. Germline CDR1 is MNHEY and CDR2 is SMNVEV (reference sequence). This CDR3 spans 14 amino acids. In nucleotides, the CDR3 is TGTGCCAGCAGTTTAGGTGGGGAGGGCGGGGAGCTGTTTTTT. Its translation is CASSLGGEGGELFF.

The rearrangement joins TRBV5-4 to TRBJ2-6; 8 positions match TRBD2. The CDR3 extends over 17 amino acids. Germline trimming cut 4 bases from V and 3 bases from J; bases unmatched to any gene: 9. The germline V gene encodes CDR1 SGHNT and CDR2 YYREEE (reference sequence). The CDR3 reads CASSPGTSPFGANVLTF. CDR3 DNA sequence: TGTGCCAGCAGCCCAGGGACTAGTCCTTTTGGGGCCAACGTCCTGACTTTC. The variable domain in full, completed from reference TRBV5-4 and TRBJ2-6, reads ETGVTQSPTHLIKTRGQQVTLRCSSQSGHNTVSWYQQALGQGPQFIFQYYREEENGRGNFPPRFSGLQFPNYSSELNVNALELDDSALYLCASSPGTSPFGANVLTFGAGSRLTVL.

J is TRBJ2-3 and V is TRBV5-1; 8 nucleotides align to TRBD1. V shed 4 bases and J 4 bases; nucleotides not matched to a gene: 5. CDR1 and CDR2 (germline): SGHRS, YFSETQ. This CDR3 spans 14 amino acids. The CDR3 sequence: CASSPQGAADTQYF. The CDR3, as DNA: TGCGCCAGCAGCCCTCAGGGGGCTGCAGATACGCAGTATTTT.

The J gene is TRBJ2-1, the V gene TRBV7-9; no firm D call. Trimming took 5 bases from V and 3 from J, leaving 14 bases between them. This CDR3 is built from 15 residues. CDR1 is SEHNR, CDR2 FQNEAQ, per germline (reference sequence). The CDR3 coding sequence is TGTGCCAGCAGCCCGGCCGGAGAGGTCTACAATGAGCAGTTCTTC. This codes for CASSPAGEVYNEQFF.

The chain carries TRBV7-6 and TRBJ1-1; 7 bases line up with TRBD1. The CDR3 sequence is 15 residues long. V was pared by 4 bases and J by 2 bases, with 7 bases of the junction left unmatched. Germline V gene sequence: CDR1 SGHVS, CDR2 FNYEAQ. The CDR3 sequence: CASSWGTALNTEAFF. In nucleotides, the CDR3 is TGTGCCAGCAGCTGGGGGACAGCCCTTAACACTGAAGCTTTCTTT. Full variable domain (missing parts from reference TRBV7-6 and TRBJ1-1): GAGVSQSPRYKVTKRGQDVALRCDPISGHVSLYWYRQALGQGPEFLTYFNYEAQQDKSGLPNDRFSAERPEGSISTLTIQRTEQRDSAMYRCASSWGTALNTEAFFGQGTRLTVV.

V usage is TRBV5-1 and J usage is TRBJ1-4; no clear D gene. Trimming cost V 0 bases and J 0 bases, with 9 bases left between them. This CDR3 is built from 16 residues. CDR1 is SGHRS and CDR2 is YFSETQ in the germline V gene. In DNA, the CDR3 is TGCGCCAGCAGCTTGGAACCACAGTCAACTAATGAAAAACTGTTTTTT. Its translation: CASSLEPQSTNEKLFF.

This clone was detected a few times. The chain recombines TRBV5-4 with TRBJ2-1; perhaps TRBD1 as D (5 bases). Looked up from germline, CDR1 is SGHNT and CDR2 is YYREEE (reference sequence). V lost 5 bases to trimming and J lost 2 bases, with 11 bases between them. This CDR3 spans 14 amino acids. CDR3 bases: TGTGCCAGCAGTCCCTCAGGGACCTACAATGAGCAGTTCTTC. This codes for CASSPSGTYNEQFF.

V and J are TRBV5-4 and TRBJ2-5; perhaps TRBD2 as D (5 bases). There are 15 residues in the CDR3. Germline CDR1 and CDR2: SGHNT and YYREEE (reference sequence). Deletions cut 3 bases from V and 2 bases from J, with 14 bases between. CDR3 nucleotides: TGTGCCAGCAGCTCCCGTGTAGGCGGGCAAGAGACCCAGTACTTC. Its protein is CASSSRVGGQETQYF.

This rearrangement joins TRBV4-3 to TRBJ1-1; D unclear. CDR1 is LGHNA and CDR2 is YSLEER in the germline V gene. The CDR3 length is 15 residues. The V gene lost 1 base and the J gene lost 2 bases, with 11 bases spanning the gap. The CDR3 protein is CASSQVAVLNTEAFF. In nucleotides, the CDR3 is TGCGCCAGCAGCCAAGTAGCAGTCCTCAACACTGAAGCTTTCTTT.

The V gene is TRBV5-5, the J gene TRBJ2-3, with 8 bases that match TRBD1. Germline CDR1 and CDR2: SGHKS and YYEKEE (reference sequence). This CDR3 has 14 amino acids. J lost 5 bases, V lost 2 bases, and 4 bases had no gene match. In nucleotides, the CDR3 is TGTGCCAGCAGCTTAGGACAGGGCTTAGATACGCAGTATTTT. It is translated as CASSLGQGLDTQYF.

The CDR3 DNA reads as TGTGCCAGCAGCCGCCAGTTTAACTATGGCTACACCTTC. Translated, it gives CASSRQFNYGYTF. V gene TRBV6-5 combines with J gene TRBJ1-2; D not resolved. CDR3 size: 13 residues. Trimming pared 6 bases from V and 1 base from J, leaving 9 bases between. Germline-derived CDR1 and CDR2 are MNHEY and SVGAGI.

This chain connects TRBV2 to TRBJ1-5; 7 bases are a match to TRBD1. The CDR3 has 15 amino acids. The germline V gene encodes CDR1 SNHLY and CDR2 FYNNEI. The trim removed 5 bases at V and 1 base at J, leaving 5 bases unmatched. CDR3 bases: TGTGCCAGCAGTACCGGGACAGCGAGCAATCAGCCCCAGCATTTT. It specifies CASSTGTASNQPQHF.

The rearrangement links TRBV4-2 to TRBJ2-5; 8 bases are a match to TRBD1. Germline-derived CDR1 and CDR2 are LGHNA and YNFKEQ. The CDR3 is 16 amino acids. The ends lost 1 base at V and 2 bases at J; junction bases unmatched: 6. CDR3 DNA: TGTGCCAGCAGCCAAGCGGCTGGGACAGGACAAGAGACCCAGTACTTC. Amino acid sequence: CASSQAAGTGQETQYF.

The chain's CDR3 is CASSVGQGISNEQFF. CDR3 in DNA: TGTGCCAGCAGTGTTGGACAGGGGATAAGCAACGAGCAGTTCTTC. The rearrangement links TRBV6-4 to TRBJ2-1; 9 bases are a match to TRBD1. Per the germline V gene, CDR1 is MRHNA and CDR2 is SNTAGT. Germline trimming cut 4 bases from V and 10 bases from J; bases unmatched to any gene: 11. The CDR3 extends over 15 amino acids.

CDR3 residues: CASSSSGGVSSYEQYF. CDR3 sequence (DNA): TGTGCCAGCAGCTCTTCAGGAGGTGTAAGCTCCTACGAGCAGTACTTC. The genes are TRBV7-2 and TRBJ2-7; perhaps TRBD2 as D (5 bases). The V end lost 4 bases, the J end lost 0 bases, and 16 bases lay between the germline ends. This CDR3 comprises 16 residues. Germline V lookup: CDR1 SGHTA, CDR2 FQGNSA. The full variable domain, rest sourced from reference TRBV7-2 and TRBJ2-7, is GAGVSQSPSNKVTEKGKDVELRCDPISGHTALYWYRQSLGQGLEFLIYFQGNSAPDKSGLPSDRFSAERTGGSVSTLTIQRTQQEDSAVYLCASSSSGGVSSYEQYFGPGTRLTVT.

CDR3 amino acids: CASSVTRGGKETQYF. The CDR3 bases are TGTGCCAGCAGTGTGACTAGGGGTGGTAAAGAGACCCAGTACTTC. V and J are TRBV2 and TRBJ2-5; the D gene is possibly TRBD2 (6 bases). Trimming cost V 4 bases and J 3 bases, with 15 bases left between them. Germline loops: CDR1 SNHLY, CDR2 FYNNEI. The CDR3 spans 15 residues.

The chain joins TRBV30 to TRBJ2-7, with 10 bases that match TRBD2. The V and J ends lost 0 bases and 4 bases, in that order; junction bases with no gene match: 3. This CDR3 is built from 14 residues. Germline assignment: CDR1 GTSNPN and CDR2 SVGIG (reference sequence). The CDR3 here is CAWSVLAGPYEQYF. In DNA form, the CDR3 reads TGTGCCTGGAGTGTACTAGCGGGGCCGTACGAGCAGTACTTC. Full variable domain (rest looked up from reference TRBV30 and TRBJ2-7): SQTIHQWPATLVQPVGSPLSLECTVEGTSNPNLYWYRQAAGRGLQLLFYSVGIGQISSEVPQNLSASRPQDRQFILSSKKLLLSDSGFYLCAWSVLAGPYEQYFGPGTRLTVT.

This clone is a singleton in its sample. V and J are TRBV28 and TRBJ2-7, with 7 bases lining up with TRBD2. This CDR3 spans 15 amino acids. V trimming: 6 bases; J trimming: 6 bases; junction bases outside the gene matches: 14. The germline CDR1 and CDR2 sequences are MDHEN and SYDVKM. The CDR3 bases are TGTGCCAGCAGCCGGGTAGGAGCGGGGCCCCCCGAGCAGTACTTC. The encoded protein is CASSRVGAGPPEQYF.

This clone has more than one count but fewer than ten. The rearrangement links TRBV4-2 to TRBJ2-2, with 12 bases that match TRBD2. The germline gives CDR1 LGHNA, CDR2 YNFKEQ. CDR3 length: 19 amino acids. Trimming took 0 bases from V and 5 from J; bases not matched to a gene: 10. CDR3 sequence: CASSQDWLAGGPRTGELFF. In DNA form, the CDR3 reads TGTGCCAGCAGCCAAGATTGGCTAGCGGGAGGGCCGAGAACCGGGGAGCTGTTTTTT.

The gene calls are TRBV19 and TRBJ1-5; D is ambiguous. CDR3 length: 15 amino acids. The germline V gene encodes CDR1 LNHDA and CDR2 SQIVND (reference sequence). V shed 6 bases and J shed 4 bases, with 16 bases lying between them. CDR3 bases: TGTGCCAGTAGGAAGCTCCGGGAGCCAAATCAGCCCCAGCATTTT. This sequence encodes CASRKLREPNQPQHF.

The rearrangement links TRBV5-4 to TRBJ1-6, with D possibly TRBD1 on 5 matching bases. Trimming removed 4 bases from V and 1 base from J, with 9 bases in between. The CDR3 has 15 residues. Germline CDR1 is SGHNT and CDR2 is YYREEE (reference sequence). CDR3 in DNA: TGTGCCAGCAGCCTCCAGGGTTCCTATAATTCACCCCTCCACTTT. Protein: CASSLQGSYNSPLHF.

The gene calls are TRBV4-2 and TRBJ1-3, with 7 bases that match TRBD1. The CDR3 is made up of 16 amino acids. Germline-derived CDR1 and CDR2 are LGHNA and YNFKEQ. V shed 4 bases and J 4 bases; nucleotides not matched to a gene: 10. The CDR3 DNA is TGTGCCAGCAGCCCCCGACAGGGAGGCATCGGAAACACCATATATTTT. It specifies CASSPRQGGIGNTIYF.

The chain carries TRBV6-5 and TRBJ1-2; tentative D call: TRBD1 (5 bases). The CDR3 is 15 residues long. Germline values: CDR1 MNHEY, CDR2 SVGAGI. Trimming took off 6 bases at V and 8 bases at J, with 22 bases between the two ends. The CDR3 loop reads CASSRSGKTGPGYTF. The CDR3 region has the DNA TGTGCCAGCAGCCGTTCAGGGAAAACCGGGCCGGGCTACACCTTC.

V gene TRBV11-3 combines with J gene TRBJ2-2, with D maybe TRBD2 (6 bases). Deletions cut 7 bases from V and 3 bases from J, with 12 bases between. The CDR3 is 14 residues long. The germline V gene has CDR1 SGHNT and CDR2 YENEEA. The CDR3 DNA sequence: TGTGCCAGCACACCAACGGGGGACACCGGGGAGCTGTTTTTT. The encoded protein is CASTPTGDTGELFF.

The chain carries TRBV7-2 and TRBJ2-1; 7 bases are shared with TRBD1. From germline, CDR1 is SGHTA and CDR2 FQGNSA. The CDR3 totals 15 residues. After removal of 7 bases from V and 4 bases from J, the junction contained 10 bases not matched to a gene. The CDR3 DNA sequence: TGTGCCAGCACCACGGGACAGAGACTTTACAATGAGCAGTTCTTC. It is translated as CASTTGQRLYNEQFF.

The rearrangement uses TRBV2 and TRBJ2-3; TRBD1 matches at 10 bases. Per the germline V gene, CDR1 is SNHLY and CDR2 is FYNNEI. V was clipped by 4 bases and J by 6 bases; unmatched bases: 7. CDR3 length: 15 residues. The CDR3 DNA reads TGTGCCAGCAGTGGGACAGGGGGGATCCTGGATACGCAGTATTTT. Residues: CASSGTGGILDTQYF.

The rearrangement uses TRBV18 and TRBJ1-5, with a weak D call TRBD1 (6 bases). Trimming shortened V by 4 bases and J by 0 bases, and 7 bases separated the two germline ends. CDR1 and CDR2 (germline): KGHSH, LQKENI. The CDR3 runs 14 residues. The CDR3 is CASSQGDSNQPQHF. In DNA, the CDR3 is TGTGCCAGCTCACAGGGGGATAGCAATCAGCCCCAGCATTTT. Supplemented by reference TRBV18 and TRBJ1-5, the full variable domain reads NAGVMQNPRHLVRRRGQEARLRCSPMKGHSHVYWYRQLPEEGLKFMVYLQKENIIDESGMPKERFSAEFPKEGPSILRIQQVVRGDSAAYFCASSQGDSNQPQHFGDGTRLSIL.

Remarks on this clone: Within the sample, other DNA sequences also encode this same CDR3. The rearrangement uses TRBV6-6 and TRBJ2-7; 12 nucleotides align to TRBD2. This CDR3 contains 15 residues. CDR1 MNHNY and CDR2 SVGAGI come from the germline V gene (reference sequence). Trimming at V came to 6 bases and at J to 0 bases, leaving 3 bases not matched to a gene. The CDR3 DNA reads as TGTGCCAGCAGGCCGGGACTAGCGGGCTCCTACGAGCAGTACTTC. Protein sequence: CASRPGLAGSYEQYF.

The gene calls are TRBV28 and TRBJ1-1, with a tentative D call TRBD1 (6 bases). Germline CDR1 and CDR2: MDHEN and SYDVKM. The V gene lost 0 bases and the J gene lost 1 base, with 6 bases spanning the gap. The CDR3 spans 14 residues. CDR3 residues: CASSLWGANTEAFF. The CDR3, as DNA: TGTGCCAGCAGTTTATGGGGGGCGAACACTGAAGCTTTCTTT.

CDR3 DNA: TGTGCCAGCAGTTACGGGCAGAACTACAATGAGCAGTTCTTC. It specifies CASSYGQNYNEQFF. The V and J genes are TRBV6-6 and TRBJ2-1; no clear D gene. CDR1 is MNHNY and CDR2 is SVGAGI in the germline V gene (reference sequence). This CDR3 has 14 residues. Trimming removed 2 bases at V and 3 bases at J, with 8 bases between.

This sequence joins TRBV5-1 and TRBJ2-2, with a possible D match to TRBD2 (6 bases). CDR1 and CDR2 from the germline V gene are SGHRS and YFSETQ. V lost 5 bases and J 4 bases, leaving 12 bases between the germline ends. The CDR3 consists of 14 residues. The CDR3 spells CASRLQGLTGELFF. The CDR3 nucleotides read TGCGCCAGCAGACTCCAGGGACTCACCGGGGAGCTGTTTTTT.